Given below is one T cell receptor beta chain in context. This CDR3 is 11 amino acids long. Trimming left V 7 bases short and J 7 bases short, with 11 bases between. Germline-derived CDR1 and CDR2 are SNHLY and FYNNEI. This specimen comes from a study of technical replicates of blood from a few donors. Profiled with immunoSEQ multiplex PCR; TCRdb holds only in-frame clones, not every one. The data show about 70,000 clones, approximately 83% seen once. The rearrangement joins TRBV2 to TRBJ2-7; no reliable D call. Source material: PBMCs. The source is a human donor in good health. Some clones in this sample may be carry-over from other donors' samples. The CDR3 coding sequence is TGTGCCAGCAAGGCACTGCGGGAGCAGTACTTC. Its translation: CASKALREQYF.